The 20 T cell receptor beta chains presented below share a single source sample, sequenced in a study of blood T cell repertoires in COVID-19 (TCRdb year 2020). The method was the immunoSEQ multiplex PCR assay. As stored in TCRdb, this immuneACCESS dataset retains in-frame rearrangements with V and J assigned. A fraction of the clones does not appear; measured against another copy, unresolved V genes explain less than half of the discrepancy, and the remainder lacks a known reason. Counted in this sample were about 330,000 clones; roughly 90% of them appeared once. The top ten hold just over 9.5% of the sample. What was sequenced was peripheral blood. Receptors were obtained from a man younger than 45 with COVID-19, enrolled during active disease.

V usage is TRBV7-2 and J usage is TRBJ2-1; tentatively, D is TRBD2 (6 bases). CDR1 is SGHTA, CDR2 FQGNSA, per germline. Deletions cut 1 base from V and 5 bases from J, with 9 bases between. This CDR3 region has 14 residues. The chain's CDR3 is CASSLGGLNNEQFF. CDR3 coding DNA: TGTGCCAGCAGCTTAGGGGGACTTAACAATGAGCAGTTCTTC.

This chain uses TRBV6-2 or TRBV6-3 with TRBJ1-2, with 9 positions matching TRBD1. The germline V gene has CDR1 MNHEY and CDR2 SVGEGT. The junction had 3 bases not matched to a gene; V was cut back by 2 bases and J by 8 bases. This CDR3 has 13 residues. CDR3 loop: CASSYTDRGGYTF. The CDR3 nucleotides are TGTGCCAGCAGTTACACGGACAGGGGAGGCTACACCTTC.

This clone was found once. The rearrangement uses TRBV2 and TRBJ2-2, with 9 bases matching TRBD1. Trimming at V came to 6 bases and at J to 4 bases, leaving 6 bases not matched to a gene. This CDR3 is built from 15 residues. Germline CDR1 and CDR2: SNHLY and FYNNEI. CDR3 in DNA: TGTGCCAGCAGCTGGGACAGGGCAACCACCGGGGAGCTGTTTTTT. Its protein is CASSWDRATTGELFF.

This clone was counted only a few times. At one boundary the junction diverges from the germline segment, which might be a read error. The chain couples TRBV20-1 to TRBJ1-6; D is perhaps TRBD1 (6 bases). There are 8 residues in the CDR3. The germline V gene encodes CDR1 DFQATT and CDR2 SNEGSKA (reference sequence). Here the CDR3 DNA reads TGCAGTGCTGGCCGGGGGGCTTTT. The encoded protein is CSAGRGAF.

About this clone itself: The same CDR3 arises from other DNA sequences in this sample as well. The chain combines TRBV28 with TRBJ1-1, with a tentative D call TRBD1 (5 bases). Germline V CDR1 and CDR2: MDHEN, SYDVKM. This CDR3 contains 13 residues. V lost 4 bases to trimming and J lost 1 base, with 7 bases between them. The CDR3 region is CASSSGQNTEAFF. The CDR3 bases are TGTGCCAGCAGTTCAGGACAGAACACTGAAGCTTTCTTT. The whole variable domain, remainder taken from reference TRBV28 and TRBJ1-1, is DVKVTQSSRYLVKRTGEKVFLECVQDMDHENMFWYRQDPGLGLRLIYFSYDVKMKEKGDIPEGYSVSREKKERFSLILESASTNQTSMYLCASSSGQNTEAFFGQGTRLTVV.

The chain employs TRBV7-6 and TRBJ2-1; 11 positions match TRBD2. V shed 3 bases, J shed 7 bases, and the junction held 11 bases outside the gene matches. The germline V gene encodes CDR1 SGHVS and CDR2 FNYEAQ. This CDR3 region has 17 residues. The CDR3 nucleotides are TGTGCCAGCAGCTTTTTCCCCGGGACTAGCGGATTTAATGAGCAGTTCTTC. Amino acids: CASSFFPGTSGFNEQFF.

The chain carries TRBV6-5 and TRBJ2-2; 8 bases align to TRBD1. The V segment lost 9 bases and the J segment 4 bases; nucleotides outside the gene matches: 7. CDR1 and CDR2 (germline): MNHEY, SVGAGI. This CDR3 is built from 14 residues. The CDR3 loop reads CASRTGRGTGELFF. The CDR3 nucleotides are TGTGCCAGTAGGACAGGGCGAGGCACCGGGGAGCTGTTTTTT.

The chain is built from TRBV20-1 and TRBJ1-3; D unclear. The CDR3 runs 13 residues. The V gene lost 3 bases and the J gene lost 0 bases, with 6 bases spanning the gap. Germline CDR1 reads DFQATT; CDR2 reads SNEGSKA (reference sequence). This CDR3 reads CSASDRSGNTIYF. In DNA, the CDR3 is TGCAGTGCTAGTGACCGCTCTGGAAACACCATATATTTT.

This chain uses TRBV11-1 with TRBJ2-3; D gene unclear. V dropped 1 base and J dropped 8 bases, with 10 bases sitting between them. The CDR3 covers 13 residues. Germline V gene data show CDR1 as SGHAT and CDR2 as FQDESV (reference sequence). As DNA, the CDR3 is TGTGCCAGCAGCTTAGGTGGATCTAGTACGCAGTATTTT. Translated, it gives CASSLGGSSTQYF.

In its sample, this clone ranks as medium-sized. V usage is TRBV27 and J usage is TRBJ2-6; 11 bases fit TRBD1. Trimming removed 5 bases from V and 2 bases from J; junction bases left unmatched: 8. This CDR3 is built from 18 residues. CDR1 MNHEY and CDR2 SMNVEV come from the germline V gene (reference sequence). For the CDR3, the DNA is TGTGCCAGCAGTCGATGGACAGGGGGCAGTGCTGGGGCCAACGTCCTGACTTTC. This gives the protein CASSRWTGGSAGANVLTF.

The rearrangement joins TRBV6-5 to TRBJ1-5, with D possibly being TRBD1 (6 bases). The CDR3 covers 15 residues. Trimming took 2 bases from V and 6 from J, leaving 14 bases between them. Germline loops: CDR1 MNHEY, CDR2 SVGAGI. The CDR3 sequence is CASSYAQGLAQPQHF. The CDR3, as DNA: TGTGCCAGCAGTTACGCACAGGGTTTAGCTCAGCCCCAGCATTTT.

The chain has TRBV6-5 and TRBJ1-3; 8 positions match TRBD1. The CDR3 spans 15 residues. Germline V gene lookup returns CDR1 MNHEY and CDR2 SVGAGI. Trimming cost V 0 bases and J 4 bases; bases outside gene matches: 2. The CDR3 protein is CASSYSRQGGNTIYF. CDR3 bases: TGTGCCAGCAGTTACTCCCGACAGGGGGGAAACACCATATATTTT.

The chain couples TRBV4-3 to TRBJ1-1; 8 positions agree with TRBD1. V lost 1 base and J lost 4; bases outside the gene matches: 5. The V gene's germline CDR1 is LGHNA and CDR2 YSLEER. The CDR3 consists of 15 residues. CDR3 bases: TGCGCCAGCAGCCAAGGGGCAGGGGGCGTCACTGAAGCTTTCTTT. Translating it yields CASSQGAGGVTEAFF.

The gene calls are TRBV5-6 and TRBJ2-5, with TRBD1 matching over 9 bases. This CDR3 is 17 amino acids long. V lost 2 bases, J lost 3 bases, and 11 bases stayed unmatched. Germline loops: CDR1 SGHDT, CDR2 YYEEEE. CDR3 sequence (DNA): TGTGCCAGCAGCTTTTTTTCCGGGACAGGGAACGAAGAGACCCAGTACTTC. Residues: CASSFFSGTGNEETQYF.

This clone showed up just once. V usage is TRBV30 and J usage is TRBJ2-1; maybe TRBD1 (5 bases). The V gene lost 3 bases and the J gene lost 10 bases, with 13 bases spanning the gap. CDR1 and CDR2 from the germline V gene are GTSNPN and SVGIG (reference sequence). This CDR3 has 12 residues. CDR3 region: CAWSYQGYEQFF. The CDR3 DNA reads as TGTGCCTGGAGCTATCAGGGCTACGAGCAGTTCTTC.

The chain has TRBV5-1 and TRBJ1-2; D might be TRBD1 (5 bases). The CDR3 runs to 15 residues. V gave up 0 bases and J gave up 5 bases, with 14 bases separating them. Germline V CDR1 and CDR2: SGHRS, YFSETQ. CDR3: CASSLGAAGEYGYTF. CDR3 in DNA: TGCGCCAGCAGCTTGGGCGCAGCGGGGGAGTATGGCTACACCTTC.

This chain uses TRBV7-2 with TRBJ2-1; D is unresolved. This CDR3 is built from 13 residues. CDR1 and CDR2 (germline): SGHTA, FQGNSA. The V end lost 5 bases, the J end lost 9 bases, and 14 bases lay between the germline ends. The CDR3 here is CASSTGPQREQFF. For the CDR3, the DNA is TGTGCCAGCAGCACCGGCCCCCAGCGTGAGCAGTTCTTC.

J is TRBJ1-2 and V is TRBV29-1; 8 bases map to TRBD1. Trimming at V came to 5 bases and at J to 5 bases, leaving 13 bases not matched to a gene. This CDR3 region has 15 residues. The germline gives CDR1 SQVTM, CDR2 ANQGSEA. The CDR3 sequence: CSVLKLDRVVYGYTF. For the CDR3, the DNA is TGCAGCGTTTTGAAACTGGACAGGGTAGTGTATGGCTACACCTTC.

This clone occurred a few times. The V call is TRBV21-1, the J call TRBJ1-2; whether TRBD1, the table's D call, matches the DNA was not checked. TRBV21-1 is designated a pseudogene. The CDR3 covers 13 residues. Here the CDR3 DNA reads TGTGCCAGCATCGACAGGCCAAGCTATGGCTACACCTTC. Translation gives CASIDRPSYGYTF.

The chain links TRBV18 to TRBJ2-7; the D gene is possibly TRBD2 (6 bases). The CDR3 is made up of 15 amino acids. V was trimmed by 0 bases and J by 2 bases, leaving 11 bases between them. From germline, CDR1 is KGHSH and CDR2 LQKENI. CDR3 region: CASSPPTAGTYEQYF. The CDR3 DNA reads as TGTGCCAGCTCACCACCCACAGCGGGTACCTACGAGCAGTACTTC.